This TCR beta chain was identified in a study of cytomegalovirus exposure and HLA in healthy donors. From the roughly 120-subject validation cohort, which was separate from the approximately 700-subject first cohort, the donors were drawn. Regarding the study as a whole: The authors listed over 150 TCR beta chains as cytomegalovirus-associated.

Libraries were prepared by immunoSEQ multiplex PCR; TCRdb keeps only in-frame clonotypes and omits some of them. The table has roughly 280,000 clones, 86% seen once; the top ten hold 1%. The germline CDR1 and CDR2 sequences are SGHNT and YENEEA. The CDR3 runs 14 residues. Trimming took 2 bases from V and 2 from J, leaving 9 bases between them. A word on this clone: Its antigen is unidentified.

The sequencing input was PBMCs. This chain links TRBV11-3 with TRBJ2-5; D may be TRBD1 (5 bases). The source of this sequence is a woman aged 18-29 years in good health and CMV-seronegative. This CDR3 reads CASSLTRTQETQYF. The CDR3 DNA reads as TGTGCCAGCAGCTTAACAAGGACACAAGAGACCCAGTACTTC.